These 7 T cell receptor beta chains came from one sample sequenced in a study of blood T cell repertoires in COVID-19. Profiling relied on immunoSEQ multiplex PCR, and the TCRdb table lists in-frame clones only, not all of them. The table records about 190,000 clones, 90% of them present only once. Sample: peripheral blood. The receptors come from a man aged 45-65 years with acute or convalescent COVID-19.

J is TRBJ2-7 and V is TRBV6-2 or TRBV6-3; 7 nucleotides line up with TRBD2. The trim removed 0 bases at V and 2 bases at J, leaving 10 bases unmatched. The germline V gene has CDR1 MNHEY and CDR2 SVGEGT. CDR3 length: 17 amino acids. The DNA for the CDR3 is TGTGCCAGCAGTTACTCGAAAAAGGCTAGCGGAACCTACGAGCAGTACGTC. Amino acids: CASSYSKKASGTYEQYV.

The chain uses TRBV6-1 and TRBJ2-1; TRBD2 aligns across 9 bases. In germline, CDR1 is MNHNS, CDR2 SASEGT. Trimming took 0 bases from V and 4 from J; bases not matched to a gene: 13. The CDR3 is 19 amino acids. CDR3 nucleotides: TGTGCCAGCAGTGAAGCGCTTGCGGTGGTAGCGGGAGCTTACAATGAGCAGTTCTTC. This translates into CASSEALAVVAGAYNEQFF.

The chain employs TRBV10-1 and TRBJ2-1, with 14 bases matching TRBD2. The CDR3 runs 15 residues. Germline V CDR1 and CDR2: WNHNN, SYGVQD (reference sequence). Trimming took 2 bases from V and 8 from J; bases not matched to a gene: 2. This CDR3 reads CASSEGTSGSDEQFF. CDR3 nucleotide sequence: TGCGCCAGCAGTGAGGGGACTAGCGGGAGTGATGAGCAGTTCTTC.

The chain carries TRBV6-5 and TRBJ2-7; the match to TRBD1 covers 9 bases. This CDR3 spans 13 amino acids. Unmatched junction bases numbered 6, after V lost 6 bases and J lost 6 bases. CDR1 and CDR2 from the germline V gene are MNHEY and SVGAGI. CDR3 nucleotides: TGTGCCAGCAGCACCGGGACAGGGTTCGAGCAGTACTTC. Protein: CASSTGTGFEQYF.

The V call is TRBV5-5, the J call TRBJ1-4; D possibly corresponds to TRBD1 (5 bases). V gave up 4 bases and J gave up 6 bases, with 16 bases separating them. Per the germline V gene, CDR1 is SGHKS and CDR2 is YYEKEE (reference sequence). This CDR3 has 15 amino acids. The CDR3 DNA reads as TGTGCCAGCAGCCCGGTTGGACAAGTAGATGAAAAACTGTTTTTT. It is translated as CASSPVGQVDEKLFF.

The chain carries TRBV27 and TRBJ2-2, with TRBD1 as a possible D gene (6 bases). Per germline, CDR1 MNHEY and CDR2 SMNVEV (reference sequence). V lost 3 bases and J 1 base, leaving 9 bases between the germline ends. The CDR3 spans 15 residues. CDR3 residues: CASSFRDKNTGELFF. CDR3 nucleotides: TGTGCCAGCAGTTTTCGGGACAAGAACACCGGGGAGCTGTTTTTT.

The chain uses TRBV28 and TRBJ1-1; D remains unclear. The CDR3 sequence is 14 residues long. Germline V gene data show CDR1 as MDHEN and CDR2 as SYDVKM. V shed 9 bases and J shed 4 bases, with 18 bases lying between them. The CDR3 reads CASFGSTGGTEAFF. For the CDR3, the DNA is TGTGCCAGTTTTGGGTCAACCGGAGGCACTGAAGCTTTCTTT. Complete variable domain (other parts from reference TRBV28 and TRBJ1-1): DVKVTQSSRYLVKRTGEKVFLECVQDMDHENMFWYRQDPGLGLRLIYFSYDVKMKEKGDIPEGYSVSREKKERFSLILESASTNQTSMYLCASFGSTGGTEAFFGQGTRLTVV.